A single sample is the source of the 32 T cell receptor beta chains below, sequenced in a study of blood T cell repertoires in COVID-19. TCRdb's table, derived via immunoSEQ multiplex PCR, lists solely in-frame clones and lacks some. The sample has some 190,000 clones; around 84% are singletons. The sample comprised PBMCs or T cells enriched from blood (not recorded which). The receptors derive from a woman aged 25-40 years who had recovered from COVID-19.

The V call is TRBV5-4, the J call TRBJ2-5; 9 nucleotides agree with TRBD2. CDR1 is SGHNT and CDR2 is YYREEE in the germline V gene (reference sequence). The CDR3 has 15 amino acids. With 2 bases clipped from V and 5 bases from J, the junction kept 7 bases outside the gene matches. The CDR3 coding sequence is TGTGCCAGCAGCTTTAGCGGGGGCCATGGGGAGACCCAGTACTTC. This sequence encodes CASSFSGGHGETQYF.

CDR3 DNA: TGTGCCAGCACCTACAGGGGTGGTTACGAGCAGTACTTC. Protein product: CASTYRGGYEQYF. The chain recombines TRBV14 with TRBJ2-7, with TRBD1 identical over 7 bases. CDR1 SGHDN and CDR2 FVKESK come from the germline V gene. V lost 7 bases and J lost 4; bases outside the gene matches: 7. The CDR3 has 13 amino acids.

Here the CDR3 reads CASKRTGEKLFF. The CDR3 bases are TGTGCCAGCAAACGAACAGGGGAAAAACTGTTTTTT. This chain connects TRBV12-3 or TRBV12-4 to TRBJ1-4, with D possibly TRBD1 on 6 matching bases. V was shortened by 7 bases and J by 8 bases, with 11 bases between the two germline ends. The CDR3 has 12 amino acids.

CDR3 residues: CASSSPSQNQETQYF. The CDR3 bases are TGTGCCAGCAGCTCCCCCAGTCAAAACCAAGAGACCCAGTACTTC. The J gene is TRBJ2-5, the V gene TRBV5-6; D not resolved. The V gene lost 3 bases and the J gene lost 0 bases, with 12 bases spanning the gap. CDR3 length: 15 amino acids. Germline loops: CDR1 SGHDT, CDR2 YYEEEE.

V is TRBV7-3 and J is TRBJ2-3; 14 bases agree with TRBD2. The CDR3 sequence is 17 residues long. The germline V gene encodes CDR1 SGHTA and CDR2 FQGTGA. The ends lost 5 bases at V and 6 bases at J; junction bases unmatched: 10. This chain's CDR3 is CASSHGLAGGWGDTQYF. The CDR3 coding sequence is TGTGCCAGCAGCCATGGACTAGCGGGAGGTTGGGGGGATACGCAGTATTTT.

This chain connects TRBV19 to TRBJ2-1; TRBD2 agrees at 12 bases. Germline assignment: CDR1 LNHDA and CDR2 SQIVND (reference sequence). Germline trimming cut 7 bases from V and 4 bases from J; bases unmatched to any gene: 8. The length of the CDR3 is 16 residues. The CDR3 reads CASMTLAGGGYNEQFF. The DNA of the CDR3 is TGTGCCAGTATGACACTAGCGGGAGGAGGGTACAATGAGCAGTTCTTC.

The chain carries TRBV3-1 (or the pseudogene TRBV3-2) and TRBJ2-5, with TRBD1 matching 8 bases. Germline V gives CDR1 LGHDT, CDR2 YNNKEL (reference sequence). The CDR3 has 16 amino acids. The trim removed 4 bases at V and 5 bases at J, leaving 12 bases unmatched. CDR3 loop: CASSPKMHRGWETQYF. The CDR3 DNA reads TGTGCCAGCAGCCCTAAAATGCACAGGGGGTGGGAGACCCAGTACTTC.

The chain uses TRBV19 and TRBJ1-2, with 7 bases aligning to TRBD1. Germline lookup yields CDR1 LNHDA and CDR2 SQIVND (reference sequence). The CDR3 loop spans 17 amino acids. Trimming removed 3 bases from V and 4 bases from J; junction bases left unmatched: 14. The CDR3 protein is CASSIEGEKGTVYGYTF. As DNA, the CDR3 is TGTGCCAGTAGTATTGAGGGTGAGAAAGGGACAGTCTATGGCTACACCTTC.

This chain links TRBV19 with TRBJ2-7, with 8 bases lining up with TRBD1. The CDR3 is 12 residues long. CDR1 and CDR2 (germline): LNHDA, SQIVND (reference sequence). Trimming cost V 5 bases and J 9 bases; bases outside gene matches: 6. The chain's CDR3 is CASSPGTGRQYV. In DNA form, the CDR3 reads TGTGCCAGTAGTCCCGGGACAGGCCGGCAGTACGTC.

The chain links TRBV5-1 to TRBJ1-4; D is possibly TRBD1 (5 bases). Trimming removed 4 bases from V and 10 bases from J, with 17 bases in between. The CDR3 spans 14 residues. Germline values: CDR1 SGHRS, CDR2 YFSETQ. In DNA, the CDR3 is TGCGCCAGCAGCCAAGGGGATCTTTCGGGAAAACTGTTTTTT. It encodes CASSQGDLSGKLFF.

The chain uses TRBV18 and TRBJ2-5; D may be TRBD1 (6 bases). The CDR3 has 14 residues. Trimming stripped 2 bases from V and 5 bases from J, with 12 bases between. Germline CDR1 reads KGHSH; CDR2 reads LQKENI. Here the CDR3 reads CASSPTRGRETQYF. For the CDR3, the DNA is TGTGCCAGCTCACCAACCAGGGGCCGCGAGACCCAGTACTTC.

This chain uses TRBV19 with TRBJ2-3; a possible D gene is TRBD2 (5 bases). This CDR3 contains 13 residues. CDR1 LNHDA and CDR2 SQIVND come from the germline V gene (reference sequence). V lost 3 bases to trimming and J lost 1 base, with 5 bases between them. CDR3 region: CASSMRGTDTQYF. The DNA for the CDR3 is TGTGCCAGTAGTATGAGGGGCACAGATACGCAGTATTTT.

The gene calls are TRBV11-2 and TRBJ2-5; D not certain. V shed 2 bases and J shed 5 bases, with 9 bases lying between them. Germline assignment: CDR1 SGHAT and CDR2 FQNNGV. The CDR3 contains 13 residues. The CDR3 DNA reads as TGTGCCAGCAGCTTAATAGATCCGGAGACCCAGTACTTC. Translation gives CASSLIDPETQYF.

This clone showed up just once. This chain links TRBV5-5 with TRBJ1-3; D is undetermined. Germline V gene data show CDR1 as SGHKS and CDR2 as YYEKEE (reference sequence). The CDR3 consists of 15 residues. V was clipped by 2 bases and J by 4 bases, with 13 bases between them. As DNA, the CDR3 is TGTGCCAGCAGCTTTCAGGCTTCTCTCGGAAACACCATATATTTT. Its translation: CASSFQASLGNTIYF.

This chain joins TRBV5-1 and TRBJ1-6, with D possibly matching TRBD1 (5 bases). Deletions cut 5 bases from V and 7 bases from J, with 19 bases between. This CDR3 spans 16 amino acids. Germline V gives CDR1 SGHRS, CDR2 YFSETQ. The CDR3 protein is CASSLEGATLNSPLHF. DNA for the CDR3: TGCGCCAGCAGTCTGGAAGGGGCGACTTTGAATTCACCCCTCCACTTT.

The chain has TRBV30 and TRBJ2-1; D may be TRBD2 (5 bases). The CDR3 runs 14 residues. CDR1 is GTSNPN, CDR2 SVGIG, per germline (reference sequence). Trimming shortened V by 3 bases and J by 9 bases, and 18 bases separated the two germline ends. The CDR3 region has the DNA TGTGCCTGGAGGGTCGGTCGGCCCCGGGGTGAGCAGTTCTTC. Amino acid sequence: CAWRVGRPRGEQFF.

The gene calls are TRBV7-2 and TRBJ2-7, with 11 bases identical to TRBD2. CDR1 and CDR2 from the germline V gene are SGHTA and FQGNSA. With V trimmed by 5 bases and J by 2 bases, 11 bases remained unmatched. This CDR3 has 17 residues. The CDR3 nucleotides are TGTGCCAGCAGCCCAACTATAACTAGCGGGGGAGCCTACGAGCAGTACTTC. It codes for CASSPTITSGGAYEQYF. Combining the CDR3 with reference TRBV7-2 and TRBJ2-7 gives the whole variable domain GAGVSQSPSNKVTEKGKDVELRCDPISGHTALYWYRQSLGQGLEFLIYFQGNSAPDKSGLPSDRFSAERTGGSVSTLTIQRTQQEDSAVYLCASSPTITSGGAYEQYFGPGTRLTVT.

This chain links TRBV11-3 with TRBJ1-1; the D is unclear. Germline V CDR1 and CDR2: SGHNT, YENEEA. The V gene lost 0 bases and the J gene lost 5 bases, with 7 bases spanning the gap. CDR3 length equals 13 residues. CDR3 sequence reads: CASSLERETEAFF. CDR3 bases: TGTGCCAGCAGCTTAGAAAGAGAGACTGAAGCTTTCTTT.

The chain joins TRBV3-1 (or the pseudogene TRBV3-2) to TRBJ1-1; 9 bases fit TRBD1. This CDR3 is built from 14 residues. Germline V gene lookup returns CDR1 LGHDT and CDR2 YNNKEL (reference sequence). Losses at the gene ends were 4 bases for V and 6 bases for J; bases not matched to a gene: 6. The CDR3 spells CASSPTGGRAEAFF. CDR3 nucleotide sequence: TGTGCCAGCAGCCCCACAGGGGGCAGGGCTGAAGCTTTCTTT.

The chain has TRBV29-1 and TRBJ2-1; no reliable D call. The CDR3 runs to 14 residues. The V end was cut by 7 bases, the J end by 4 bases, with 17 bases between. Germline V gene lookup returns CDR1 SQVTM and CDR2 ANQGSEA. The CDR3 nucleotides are TGCAGCGCGGCCCTCTGGGCTACTTACAATGAGCAGTTCTTC. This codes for CSAALWATYNEQFF.

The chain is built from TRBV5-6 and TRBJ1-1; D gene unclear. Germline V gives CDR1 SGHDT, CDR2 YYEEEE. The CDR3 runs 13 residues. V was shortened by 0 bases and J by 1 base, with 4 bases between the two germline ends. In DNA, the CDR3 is TGTGCCAGCAGCTTGGCAGAGAACACTGAAGCTTTCTTT. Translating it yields CASSLAENTEAFF. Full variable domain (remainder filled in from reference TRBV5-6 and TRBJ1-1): DAGVTQSPTHLIKTRGQQVTLRCSPKSGHDTVSWYQQALGQGPQFIFQYYEEEERQRGNFPDRFSGHQFPNYSSELNVNALLLGDSALYLCASSLAENTEAFFGQGTRLTVV.

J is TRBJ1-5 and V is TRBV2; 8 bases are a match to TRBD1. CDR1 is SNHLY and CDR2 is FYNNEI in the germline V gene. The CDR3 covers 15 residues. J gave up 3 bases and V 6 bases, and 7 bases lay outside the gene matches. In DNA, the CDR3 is TGTGCCAGCAGACCCGACAGGGGAGCCAATCAGCCCCAGCATTTT. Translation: CASRPDRGANQPQHF.

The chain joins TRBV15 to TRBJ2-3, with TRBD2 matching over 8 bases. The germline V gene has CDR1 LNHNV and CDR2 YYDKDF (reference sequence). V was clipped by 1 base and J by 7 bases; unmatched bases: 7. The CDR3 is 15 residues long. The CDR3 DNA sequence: TGTGCCACCAGCAGAGTTCGAGCGGGGGAGAATACGCAGTATTTT. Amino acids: CATSRVRAGENTQYF.

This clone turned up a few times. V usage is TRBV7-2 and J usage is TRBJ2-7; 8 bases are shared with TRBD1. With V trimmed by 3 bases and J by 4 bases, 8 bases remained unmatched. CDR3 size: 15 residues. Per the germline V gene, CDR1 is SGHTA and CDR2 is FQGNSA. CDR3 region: CASSLMPGDRYEQYV. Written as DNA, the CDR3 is TGTGCCAGCAGCTTGATGCCCGGGGACAGGTACGAGCAGTACGTC.

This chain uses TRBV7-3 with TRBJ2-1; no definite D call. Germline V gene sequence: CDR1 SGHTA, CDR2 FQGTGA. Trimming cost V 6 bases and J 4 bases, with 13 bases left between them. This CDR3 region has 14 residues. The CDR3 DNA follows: TGTGCCAGCAGTCCCACGTCGCGGTACAATGAGCAGTTCTTC. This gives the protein CASSPTSRYNEQFF.

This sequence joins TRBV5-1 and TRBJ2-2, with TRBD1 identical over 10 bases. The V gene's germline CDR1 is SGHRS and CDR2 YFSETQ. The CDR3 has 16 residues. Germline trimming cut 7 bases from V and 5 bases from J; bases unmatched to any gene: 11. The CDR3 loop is CASRKATGGSTGELFF. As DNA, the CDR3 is TGCGCCAGCCGGAAGGCGACAGGGGGCTCTACCGGGGAGCTGTTTTTT.

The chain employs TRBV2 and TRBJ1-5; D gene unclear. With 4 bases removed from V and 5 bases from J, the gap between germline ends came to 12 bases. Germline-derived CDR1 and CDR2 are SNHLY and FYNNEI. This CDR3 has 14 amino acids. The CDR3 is CASSVPGVDQPQHF. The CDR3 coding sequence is TGTGCCAGCAGTGTTCCCGGGGTTGATCAGCCCCAGCATTTT.

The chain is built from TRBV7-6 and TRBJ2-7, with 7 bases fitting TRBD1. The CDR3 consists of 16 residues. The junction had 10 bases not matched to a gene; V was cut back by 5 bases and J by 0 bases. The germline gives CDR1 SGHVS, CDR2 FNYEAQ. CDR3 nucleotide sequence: TGTGCCAGCAGCACTCGGGACAGCAAGAGCTCCTACGAGCAGTACTTC. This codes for CASSTRDSKSSYEQYF. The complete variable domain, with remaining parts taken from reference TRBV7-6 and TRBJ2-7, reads GAGVSQSPRYKVTKRGQDVALRCDPISGHVSLYWYRQALGQGPEFLTYFNYEAQQDKSGLPNDRFSAERPEGSISTLTIQRTEQRDSAMYRCASSTRDSKSSYEQYFGPGTRLTVT.

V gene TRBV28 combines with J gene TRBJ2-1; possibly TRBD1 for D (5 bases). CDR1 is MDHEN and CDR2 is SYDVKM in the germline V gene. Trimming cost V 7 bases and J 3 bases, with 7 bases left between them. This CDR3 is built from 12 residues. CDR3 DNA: TGTGCCAGCAACAGGAACTACAATGAGCAGTTCTTC. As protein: CASNRNYNEQFF.

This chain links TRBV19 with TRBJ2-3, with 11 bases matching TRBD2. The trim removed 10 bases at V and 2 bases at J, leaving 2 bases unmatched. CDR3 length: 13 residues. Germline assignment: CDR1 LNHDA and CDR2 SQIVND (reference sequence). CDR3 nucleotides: TGTGCCACTAGCGGGAGGAACACAGATACGCAGTATTTT. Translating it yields CATSGRNTDTQYF.

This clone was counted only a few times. DNA of the CDR3: TGTGCCAGCAGCTTCCAGGGGTCGAGTGCCGGGGGGGCTTTCTTT. Translation: CASSFQGSSAGGAFF. This chain connects TRBV7-9 to TRBJ1-1; D possibly corresponds to TRBD1 (6 bases). The germline V gene has CDR1 SEHNR and CDR2 FQNEAQ (reference sequence). CDR3 length equals 15 residues. Trimming pared 3 bases from V and 11 bases from J, leaving 22 bases between.

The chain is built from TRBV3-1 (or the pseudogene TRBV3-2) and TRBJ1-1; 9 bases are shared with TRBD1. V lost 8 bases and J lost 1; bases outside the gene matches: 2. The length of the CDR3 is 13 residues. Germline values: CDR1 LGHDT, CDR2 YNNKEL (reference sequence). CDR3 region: CASRDRANTEAFF. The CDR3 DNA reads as TGTGCCAGCCGGGACAGGGCGAACACTGAAGCTTTCTTT.